This is a list of T cell receptor beta chains from one sample in a study of T cell responses to AZD1222 COVID-19 vaccine. Some clones are missing from TCRdb's copy, which holds only in-frame ones; the method was immunoSEQ multiplex PCR. The sample has about 64,000 clones, around nine tenths seen once. The sequencing used peripheral blood, collected 28 days after the second dose of the MenACWY control vaccine. The receptor source for this set is an adult who received the MenACWY meningococcal vaccine as a control. CDR3s include the opening cysteine and the closing phenylalanine or tryptophan. D genes are given only for firm matches. Clone size appears in some rows only: once, few, many, or a class for an expanded clone.

J gene: TRBJ1-2; D gene: NA; V gene: TRBV20-1; clone size: NA; CDR3 protein: CSADDGYTF; CDR3 DNA: TGCAGTGCTGACGACGGCTACACCTTC
J gene: TRBJ2-4; D gene: TRBD1; V gene: TRBV6-2/TRBV6-3; clone size: NA; CDR3 protein: CASSQTGVGSALNIQYF; CDR3 DNA: TGTGCCAGCAGTCAGACAGGGGTGGGTTCGGCGCTAAACATTCAGTACTTC
J gene: TRBJ2-2; D gene: NA; V gene: TRBV4-3; clone size: NA; CDR3 protein: CASSQESQSTGELFF; CDR3 DNA: TGCGCCAGCAGCCAAGAAAGTCAGAGCACCGGGGAGCTGTTTTTT
J gene: TRBJ2-1; D gene: TRBD2; V gene: TRBV9; clone size: NA; CDR3 protein: CASSARGLAQRGEQFF; CDR3 DNA: TGTGCCAGCAGCGCAAGGGGACTAGCACAGAGAGGCGAGCAGTTCTTC
J gene: TRBJ1-2; D gene: NA; V gene: TRBV6-5; clone size: NA; CDR3 protein: CASSYGGEKYGYTF; CDR3 DNA: TGTGCCAGCAGTTACGGCGGAGAGAAGTATGGCTACACCTTC
J gene: TRBJ1-2; D gene: NA; V gene: TRBV19; clone size: NA; CDR3 protein: CASRQVGPYGYTF; CDR3 DNA: TGTGCCAGTCGACAGGTGGGTCCCTATGGCTACACCTTC
J gene: TRBJ1-2; D gene: NA; V gene: TRBV2; clone size: NA; CDR3 protein: CASKFLGEASGYTF; CDR3 DNA: TGTGCCAGCAAGTTCCTAGGGGAGGCCTCCGGCTACACCTTC
J gene: TRBJ2-2; D gene: TRBD2; V gene: TRBV6-2/TRBV6-3; clone size: NA; CDR3 protein: CASSGRGGRYPRELFF; CDR3 DNA: TGTGCCAGCAGTGGCAGGGGCGGGAGGTATCCCAGGGAGCTGTTTTTT
J gene: TRBJ2-2; D gene: NA; V gene: TRBV30; clone size: NA; CDR3 protein: CAWSDVQGSGELFF; CDR3 DNA: TGTGCCTGGAGTGATGTCCAGGGCAGCGGGGAGCTGTTTTTT
J gene: TRBJ2-3; D gene: NA; V gene: TRBV24-1; clone size: NA; CDR3 protein: CATSDIGTGLQDTQYF; CDR3 DNA: TGTGCCACCAGTGACATAGGCACAGGGCTGCAGGATACGCAGTATTTT
J gene: TRBJ2-2; D gene: TRBD1; V gene: TRBV5-5; clone size: NA; CDR3 protein: CASSHRGLATTGELFF; CDR3 DNA: TGTGCCAGCAGCCACAGGGGGCTAGCTACCACCGGGGAGCTGTTTTTT
J gene: TRBJ2-7; D gene: NA; V gene: TRBV12-3/TRBV12-4; clone size: NA; CDR3 protein: CASSSYAYEQYF; CDR3 DNA: TGTGCCAGCAGTTCCTACGCCTACGAGCAGTACTTC
J gene: TRBJ2-7; D gene: NA; V gene: TRBV19; clone size: NA; CDR3 protein: CASSATDRALGEQYF; CDR3 DNA: TGTGCCAGTAGTGCCACCGACAGAGCGTTGGGGGAGCAGTACTTC
J gene: TRBJ2-5; D gene: NA; V gene: TRBV4-1; clone size: NA; CDR3 protein: CASSIGLLETQYF; CDR3 DNA: TGCGCCAGCAGCATCGGACTTCTAGAGACCCAGTACTTC
J gene: TRBJ1-6; D gene: NA; V gene: TRBV28; clone size: few; CDR3 protein: CASTPEHRGYNSPLHF; CDR3 DNA: TGTGCCAGCACCCCCGAACACCGGGGGTATAATTCACCCCTCCACTTT
J gene: TRBJ1-2; D gene: TRBD1; V gene: TRBV3-1/TRBV3-2; clone size: NA; CDR3 protein: CATHGQGECYGYTF; CDR3 DNA: TGTGCCACCCACGGACAGGGAGAGTGCTATGGCTACACCTTC
J gene: TRBJ2-3; D gene: NA; V gene: TRBV12-5; clone size: NA; CDR3 protein: CASGLITGRGTDTQYF; CDR3 DNA: TGTGCTAGTGGTTTGATAACAGGGAGGGGCACAGATACGCAGTATTTT
J gene: TRBJ1-2; D gene: TRBD1; V gene: TRBV6-5; clone size: NA; CDR3 protein: CASRLTGDYGYTF; CDR3 DNA: TGTGCCAGCAGGCTTACAGGGGACTATGGCTACACCTTC
J gene: TRBJ1-5; D gene: NA; V gene: TRBV6-4; clone size: NA; CDR3 protein: CASSVSGANQPQHF; CDR3 DNA: TGTGCCAGCAGTGTATCAGGGGCCAATCAGCCCCAGCATTTT
J gene: TRBJ2-3; D gene: TRBD1; V gene: TRBV9; clone size: NA; CDR3 protein: CASSVAGDGGQGGDTQYF; CDR3 DNA: TGTGCCAGCAGCGTAGCGGGGGATGGGGGACAGGGAGGAGATACGCAGTATTTT
J gene: TRBJ1-3; D gene: NA; V gene: TRBV30; clone size: once; CDR3 protein: CATSIGLIKSGNTIYF; CDR3 DNA: TGTGCCACCTCGATCGGACTGATAAAATCTGGAAACACCATATATTTT
J gene: TRBJ2-5; D gene: TRBD2; V gene: TRBV2; clone size: NA; CDR3 protein: CASSLAGVRGETQYF; CDR3 DNA: TGTGCCAGCAGTCTAGCGGGGGTGAGGGGAGAGACCCAGTACTTC
J gene: TRBJ2-4; D gene: NA; V gene: TRBV2; clone size: NA; CDR3 protein: CASSERDTIQYF; CDR3 DNA: TGTGCCAGCAGTGAAAGGGACACCATTCAGTACTTC
J gene: TRBJ1-3; D gene: NA; V gene: TRBV9; clone size: NA; CDR3 protein: CASSSRTASSGNTIYF; CDR3 DNA: TGTGCCAGCAGCTCTCGGACGGCGAGCTCTGGAAACACCATATATTTT
J gene: TRBJ2-7; D gene: TRBD1; V gene: TRBV6-5; clone size: NA; CDR3 protein: CASSDSGDRGYEQYF; CDR3 DNA: TGTGCCAGCAGCGACTCCGGGGACAGGGGCTACGAGCAGTACTTC
J gene: TRBJ2-1; D gene: TRBD2; V gene: TRBV27; clone size: NA; CDR3 protein: CASSVLLAGGPNEQFF; CDR3 DNA: TGTGCCAGCAGTGTGTTACTAGCGGGAGGGCCGAATGAGCAGTTCTTC
J gene: TRBJ1-2; D gene: NA; V gene: TRBV19; clone size: NA; CDR3 protein: CASSRGPSGYGYTF; CDR3 DNA: TGTGCCAGTAGTAGGGGACCTTCAGGGTATGGCTACACCTTC
J gene: TRBJ2-5; D gene: NA; V gene: TRBV6-5; clone size: NA; CDR3 protein: CASSYGGVETQYF; CDR3 DNA: TGTGCCAGCAGTTACGGGGGCGTCGAGACCCAGTACTTC
J gene: TRBJ2-5; D gene: NA; V gene: TRBV3-1/TRBV3-2; clone size: NA; CDR3 protein: CASSHGDRRQETQYF; CDR3 DNA: TGTGCCAGCAGCCACGGCGACAGGAGGCAGGAGACCCAGTACTTC
J gene: TRBJ2-1; D gene: NA; V gene: TRBV19; clone size: NA; CDR3 protein: CASSTARGRGYNEQFF; CDR3 DNA: TGTGCCAGTAGTACTGCAAGGGGAAGAGGGTACAATGAGCAGTTCTTC
J gene: TRBJ1-2; D gene: TRBD1; V gene: TRBV6-1; clone size: NA; CDR3 protein: CASSGPGDRGRVYGYTF; CDR3 DNA: TGTGCCAGCAGTGGGCCCGGCGACAGGGGGCGAGTCTATGGCTACACCTTC
J gene: TRBJ1-5; D gene: NA; V gene: TRBV7-8; clone size: NA; CDR3 protein: CASKAAPGQPQHF; CDR3 DNA: TGTGCCAGCAAGGCGGCCCCGGGTCAGCCCCAGCATTTT
J gene: TRBJ1-3; D gene: NA; V gene: TRBV2; clone size: few; CDR3 protein: CASTERVSGNTIYF; CDR3 DNA: TGTGCCAGCACCGAGCGAGTCTCTGGAAACACCATATATTTT
J gene: TRBJ1-2; D gene: NA; V gene: TRBV6-5; clone size: few; CDR3 protein: CASSPTGTNYGYTF; CDR3 DNA: TGTGCCAGCAGTCCGACAGGCACTAACTATGGCTACACCTTC
J gene: TRBJ2-3; D gene: NA; V gene: TRBV3-1/TRBV3-2; clone size: NA; CDR3 protein: CASSPSQMSTDTQYF; CDR3 DNA: TGTGCCAGCAGCCCCTCACAGATGAGCACAGATACGCAGTATTTT
J gene: TRBJ2-3; D gene: NA; V gene: TRBV20-1; clone size: NA; CDR3 protein: CSARGGDTQYF; CDR3 DNA: TGCAGTGCCAGGGGGGGAGATACGCAGTATTTT
J gene: TRBJ2-1; D gene: NA; V gene: TRBV3-1/TRBV3-2; clone size: NA; CDR3 protein: CASSASQGEQFF; CDR3 DNA: TGTGCCAGCAGCGCGTCCCAGGGTGAGCAGTTCTTC
J gene: TRBJ1-2; D gene: NA; V gene: TRBV15; clone size: NA; CDR3 protein: CATSRFRPGRNYGYTF; CDR3 DNA: TGTGCCACCAGCCGATTCCGGCCGGGGAGGAACTATGGCTACACCTTC
J gene: TRBJ2-1; D gene: NA; V gene: TRBV28; clone size: NA; CDR3 protein: CASSLSLYEQFF; CDR3 DNA: TGTGCCAGCAGTTTGAGTTTATATGAGCAGTTCTTC
J gene: TRBJ2-3; D gene: NA; V gene: TRBV28; clone size: NA; CDR3 protein: CASRDSSPDTQYF; CDR3 DNA: TGTGCCAGCAGAGACAGCTCGCCAGATACGCAGTATTTT
J gene: TRBJ1-2; D gene: NA; V gene: TRBV10-2; clone size: NA; CDR3 protein: CASSDMPNYGYTF; CDR3 DNA: TGCGCCAGCAGTGACATGCCGAACTATGGCTACACCTTC
J gene: TRBJ1-5; D gene: NA; V gene: TRBV10-2; clone size: NA; CDR3 protein: CASSAAGFNQPQHF; CDR3 DNA: TGCGCCAGCAGCGCGGCAGGGTTCAATCAGCCCCAGCATTTT
J gene: TRBJ1-1; D gene: NA; V gene: TRBV5-6; clone size: NA; CDR3 protein: CASSLGSREAFF; CDR3 DNA: TGTGCCAGCAGCTTGGGATCCAGGGAAGCTTTCTTT
J gene: TRBJ1-1; D gene: NA; V gene: TRBV19; clone size: NA; CDR3 protein: CASRGAGTEAFF; CDR3 DNA: TGTGCCAGTAGGGGCGCGGGCACTGAAGCTTTCTTT
J gene: TRBJ1-1; D gene: NA; V gene: TRBV10-2; clone size: NA; CDR3 protein: CASSAGTSGTEAFF; CDR3 DNA: TGCGCCAGCAGTGCCGGGACTTCGGGGACTGAAGCTTTCTTT
J gene: TRBJ2-1; D gene: TRBD2; V gene: TRBV7-3; clone size: NA; CDR3 protein: CASSLTGTSGRAGPNTEQFF; CDR3 DNA: TGTGCCAGCAGCTTAACGGGGACTAGCGGGAGGGCCGGTCCCAACACTGAGCAGTTCTTC